The sample holds many counts of the clone carrying this TCR beta chain. It was with a sample-barcoded 5' primer and a J-beta primer mix that a second PCR of about 6 to 12 cycles was run. TCRdb ran MiXCR on the 5' RACE reads and lists one entry per CDR3 protein. The table includes 1.5 million to 2 million distinct CDR3 sequences, 49% detected once. These data originate in a study of blood T cells in healthy people across ages. The germline V gene has CDR1 SQVTM and CDR2 ANQGSEA. The CDR3 length is 12 residues. Trimming took 7 bases from V and 1 from J, leaving 10 bases between them. The sequence was obtained from a woman in her thirties or forties in good health. This chain connects TRBV29-1 to TRBJ2-5, with D uncertain. Source material: blood. CDR3 region: CSAQSGQETQYF. CDR3 bases: TGCAGCGCTCAAAGTGGCCAAGAGACCCAGTACTTC.